Presented here are 17 T cell receptor beta chains from one specimen sequenced in a study of CD8+CD57+ T cells in acquired aplastic anemia. Patients who underwent sequencing had shown CD8+CD57+ cell expansion by flow cytometry. The study profiled TCR beta VDJ and CDR3 using genomic DNA as template. MiXCR, applied by TCRdb to the reads, yields one record per CDR3 protein. The sample contains approximately 260,000 distinct CDR3 sequences, 82% of which appear only once. The sequenced material came from sorted CD4+, CD8+, or CD8+CD57+ T cells (not recorded which) from PBMCs. These receptors were obtained from a human donor with aplastic anemia.

This clonotype was counted once. V is TRBV11-2 and J is TRBJ2-5; 11 bases fit TRBD1. The J segment lost 4 bases and the V segment lost 5 bases, leaving 6 bases of the junction unmatched. This CDR3 is built from 15 residues. Germline CDR1 and CDR2: SGHAT and FQNNGV. CDR3 bases: TGTGCCAGCAGCCTCGGACAGGGGGCGGGAGAGACCCAGTACTTC. Translating gives CASSLGQGAGETQYF.

This clonotype occurred a few times. J is TRBJ2-1 and V is TRBV5-6; 7 bases match TRBD2. The CDR3 is 16 residues long. Germline trimming cut 7 bases from V and 5 bases from J; bases unmatched to any gene: 15. CDR1 and CDR2 from the germline V gene are SGHDT and YYEEEE. The CDR3 sequence: CASGLQRDSRHNEQFF. CDR3 DNA: TGTGCCAGCGGCCTTCAGCGGGACTCCCGCCACAATGAGCAGTTCTTC.

With respect to this clonotype: The conserved closing phenylalanine or tryptophan is absent in this CDR3, likely reflecting a read error. No DNA is shown, since the ends of the CDR3 on it are uncertain; the CDR3 is the one TCRdb lists. The V gene is TRBV2, the J gene TRBJ2-1; the D segment call TRBD1 is taken from the table without a DNA check. The CDR3 has 16 residues if both end residues are counted. Germline lookup yields CDR1 SNHLY and CDR2 FYNNEI. CDR3 protein: CAGSVGSYGANVLTFG.

This rearrangement joins TRBV7-8 to TRBJ2-7; the match to TRBD1 covers 7 bases. Germline V gives CDR1 SGHVS, CDR2 FQNEAQ. Germline trimming cut 2 bases from V and 1 base from J; bases unmatched to any gene: 14. CDR3 size: 18 residues. In DNA form, the CDR3 reads TGTGCCAGCAGCTTACCTCGAGATGGGACAGCCCATTCCTACGAGCAGTACGTC. It translates to CASSLPRDGTAHSYEQYV.

Concerning this clonotype itself: The junction shows a germline mismatch at one end, possibly a read error. The CDR3, as DNA: TGTGCCAGCGGGGAGGGAGGCACAGATAGTCTGTATTTC. Protein: CASGEGGTDSLYF. V is TRBV7-8 and J is TRBJ2-1; 7 positions match TRBD2. CDR1 is SGHVS and CDR2 is FQNEAQ in the germline V gene. The CDR3 totals 13 residues.

This clonotype was counted many times. The V and J genes are TRBV9 and TRBJ1-1; TRBD1 matches 7 bases. This CDR3 comprises 15 residues. V shed 0 bases, J shed 12 bases, and the junction held 14 bases outside the gene matches. Germline assignment: CDR1 SGDLS and CDR2 YYNGEE. The CDR3 region has the DNA TGTGCCAGCAGCGTAGGGGGACAGAGCACAGATACGCCTTTCTTT. This translates into CASSVGGQSTDTPFF.

The chain couples TRBV12-5 to TRBJ2-5, with a possible D match to TRBD1 (5 bases). The CDR3 loop spans 15 amino acids. CDR1 is LGHNT, CDR2 FRNRAP, per germline. With 6 bases removed from V and 4 bases from J, the gap between germline ends came to 18 bases. Written as DNA, the CDR3 is TGTGCTAGTGGAGGGGCTGGCACCAATGGAGAGACCCAGTACTTC. Translation gives CASGGAGTNGETQYF.

CDR3 coding DNA: TGTGCCAGCAGCTTAGCGGGAGCTCCCGCCCCGCATTTT. The encoded protein is CASSLAGAPAPHF. The chain employs TRBV7-2 and TRBJ1-5, with unresolved D. This CDR3 contains 13 residues. The germline V gene has CDR1 SGHTA and CDR2 FQGNSA. Trimming shortened V by 0 bases and J by 15 bases, and 15 bases separated the two germline ends. Drawing the rest from reference TRBV7-2 and TRBJ1-5, the complete variable domain is GAGVSQSPSNKVTEKGKDVELRCDPISGHTALYWYRQSLGQGLEFLIYFQGNSAPDKSGLPSDRFSAERTGGSVSTLTIQRTQQEDSAVYLCASSLAGAPAPHFGDGTRLSIL.

This chain links TRBV5-4 with TRBJ2-1; 11 nucleotides match TRBD2. The trim removed 1 base at V and 7 bases at J, leaving 10 bases unmatched. The CDR3 runs to 17 residues. The germline gives CDR1 SGHNT, CDR2 YYREEE (reference sequence). CDR3 region: CASSLRVAGLADNEQFF. CDR3 nucleotides: TGTGCCAGCAGCTTGCGGGTCGCGGGACTAGCGGATAATGAGCAGTTCTTC.

The chain has TRBV7-9 and TRBJ1-5; D perhaps matches TRBD1 (5 bases). The CDR3 has 15 amino acids. With 1 base removed from V and 16 bases from J, the gap between germline ends came to 23 bases. CDR1 and CDR2 (germline): SEHNR, FQNEAQ (reference sequence). CDR3 protein: CASSLGGSNGANDHF. The CDR3 bases are TGTGCCAGCAGCTTAGGGGGTAGCAACGGGGCCAACGACCATTTT. Combining the CDR3 with reference TRBV7-9 and TRBJ1-5 gives the whole variable domain DTGVSQNPRHKITKRGQNVTFRCDPISEHNRLYWYRQTLGQGPEFLTYFQNEAQLEKSRLLSDRFSAERPKGSFSTLEIQRTEQGDSAMYLCASSLGGSNGANDHFGDGTRLSIL.

The genes are TRBV7-9 and TRBJ2-7; 9 bases map to TRBD2. This CDR3 is built from 17 residues. CDR1 is SEHNR and CDR2 is FQNEAQ in the germline V gene (reference sequence). J gave up 2 bases and V 1 base, and 9 bases lay outside the gene matches. The CDR3 reads CASSLVRLAGRPYEQYF. The DNA for the CDR3 is TGTGCCAGCAGCTTAGTCCGTCTAGCGGGGCGACCCTACGAGCAGTACTTC.

The genes are TRBV13 and TRBJ1-1; D call uncertain. The germline V gene encodes CDR1 PRHDT and CDR2 FYEKMQ (reference sequence). Trimming cost V 4 bases and J 7 bases, with 25 bases left between them. This CDR3 spans 17 amino acids. This chain's CDR3 is CASSSPPGVTLDGEAFF. In DNA form, the CDR3 reads TGTGCCAGCAGCTCGCCCCCTGGGGTGACCCTTGACGGTGAAGCTTTCTTT.

Concerning this clonotype: No DNA is shown, since the ends of the CDR3 on it are uncertain; the CDR3 is the one TCRdb lists. This sequence joins TRBV11-2 and TRBJ2-3; no DNA check was done on the table's D call, TRBD2. The CDR3 region is 21 residues in length, termini included. CDR1 and CDR2 (germline): SGHAT, FQNNGV. The chain's CDR3 is CASSIYLCSAKRASGGDTQYF.

The CDR3 DNA follows: TGTGCCACCAGTGATTCCGGGCGGAACTATGAGCAGTACTTC. Protein product: CATSDSGRNYEQYF. The J gene is TRBJ2-7, the V gene TRBV24-1, with D uncertain. This CDR3 contains 14 residues. Germline CDR1 is KGHDR and CDR2 is SFDVKD. The V gene lost 2 bases and the J gene lost 7 bases, with 14 bases spanning the gap.

This clonotype was seen just once. The CDR3 ends on some other residue instead of the conserved phenylalanine or tryptophan, so this is likely a read error. No DNA is shown, since the ends of the CDR3 on it are uncertain; the CDR3 is the one TCRdb lists. This sequence joins TRBV9 and TRBJ2-5. The CDR3 comprises 13 residues, both ends counted. The germline V gene has CDR1 SGDLS and CDR2 YYNGEE. The CDR3 loop is CASSLAAATTQYV.

Note on this clonotype: The CDR3 does not close with the conserved phenylalanine or tryptophan, likely indicating a read error. No DNA is shown, since the ends of the CDR3 on it are uncertain; the CDR3 is the one TCRdb lists. The chain carries TRBV7-3 and TRBJ2-3; no DNA check was done on the table's D call, TRBD2. Germline loops: CDR1 SGHTA, CDR2 FQGTGA. The CDR3 length is 13 residues, termini included. This chain's CDR3 is CASSPAGGSTGEL.

The CDR3 sequence: CASDRGGEQETQYF. The DNA of the CDR3 is TGTGCCAGTGACAGGGGGGGTGAGCAAGAGACCCAGTACTTC. The gene calls are TRBV5-6 and TRBJ2-5, with 9 bases fitting TRBD1. With V trimmed by 8 bases and J by 2 bases, 7 bases remained unmatched. This CDR3 has 14 residues. Germline loops: CDR1 SGHDT, CDR2 YYEEEE.